One sample yielded the 7 T cell receptor beta chains listed below, sequenced in a study of T cells in Graves' hyperthyroidism and ophthalmopathy. RNA transcripts served as the template for amplifying TCR beta CDR3 regions. With the HTBI primer set, the TCR CDR3 went through a first round of RT-PCR. A single record per CDR3 protein comes from TCRdb applying MiXCR to the multiplex PCR reads. The sample lists a few hundred thousand distinct CDR3 sequences, 15% to 18% occurring once. The sequenced sample was blood. The receptors were sampled from a woman aged 18-30 years with Graves' hyperthyroidism.

In this sample, this clonotype turned up a few times. The genes are TRBV9 and TRBJ2-1, with 12 bases matching TRBD2. This CDR3 has 13 residues. Germline loops: CDR1 SGDLS, CDR2 YYNGEE. The V gene end was trimmed by 7 bases and the J gene end by 5 bases; junction bases not matched to a gene: 1. CDR3 sequence (DNA): TGTGCCAGCGGGACTAGCGGGCACAATGAGCAGTTCTTC. It is translated as CASGTSGHNEQFF.

The rearrangement uses TRBV11-2 and TRBJ2-5, with 9 bases fitting TRBD2. V trimming: 5 bases; J trimming: 4 bases; junction bases outside the gene matches: 14. The CDR3 has 17 residues. Germline loops: CDR1 SGHAT, CDR2 FQNNGV. The DNA of the CDR3 is TGTGCCAGCAGCGCAGGATCCTTAGCGGGAGCGGGAGAGACCCAGTACTTC. Its translation is CASSAGSLAGAGETQYF.

This clonotype was seen a few times. J is TRBJ1-1 and V is TRBV19; unclear D gene. The CDR3 sequence is 15 residues long. V lost 4 bases and J 7 bases, leaving 19 bases between the germline ends. CDR1 LNHDA and CDR2 SQIVND come from the germline V gene (reference sequence). CDR3 in DNA: TGTGCCAGTAGTAGTATAGCCGGCGGGGAGAGTGAAGCTTTCTTT. This codes for CASSSIAGGESEAFF.

The table lists this clonotype with many counts. This chain uses TRBV10-3 with TRBJ2-2; 7 bases agree with TRBD2. The CDR3 has 18 amino acids. In germline, CDR1 is ENHRY, CDR2 SYGVKD. V lost 8 bases and J lost 4; bases outside the gene matches: 19. CDR3 nucleotides: TGTGCCATCCCAACCGGGGGGTCAGGGACCGTTGTCACCGGGGAGCTGTTTTTT. It specifies CAIPTGGSGTVVTGELFF.

There are many counts of this clonotype. V and J are TRBV11-2 and TRBJ2-5; 7 nucleotides agree with TRBD2. This CDR3 has 16 amino acids. The V gene end was trimmed by 5 bases and the J gene end by 1 base; junction bases not matched to a gene: 10. Germline assignment: CDR1 SGHAT and CDR2 FQNNGV. CDR3 nucleotides: TGTGCCAGCAGCCCACGCGGACTAGGGTTCCAAGAGACCCAGTACTTC. Residues: CASSPRGLGFQETQYF.

In this sample, this clonotype turned up a few times. The chain uses TRBV13 and TRBJ2-7, with D tentatively TRBD2 (5 bases). V lost 0 bases and J lost 1, with 10 bases in between. This CDR3 is 15 amino acids long. Germline V gives CDR1 PRHDT, CDR2 FYEKMQ (reference sequence). This chain's CDR3 is CASSLGATTSYEQYF. The CDR3 DNA reads as TGTGCCAGCAGCTTAGGGGCGACTACATCCTACGAGCAGTACTTC. Filled out from reference TRBV13 and TRBJ2-7, the complete variable domain reads AAGVIQSPRHLIKEKRETATLKCYPIPRHDTVYWYQQGPGQDPQFLISFYEKMQSDKGSIPDRFSAQQFSDYHSELNMSSLELGDSALYFCASSLGATTSYEQYFGPGTRLTVT.

The chain couples TRBV19 to TRBJ1-4, with D possibly being TRBD1 (6 bases). This CDR3 has 16 amino acids. Germline CDR1 LNHDA, CDR2 SQIVND (reference sequence). Trimming pared 4 bases from V and 4 bases from J, leaving 16 bases between. The CDR3 region is CASSTTGPGDNEKLFF. The CDR3 nucleotides read TGTGCCAGTAGTACGACAGGCCCTGGGGATAATGAAAAACTGTTTTTT.